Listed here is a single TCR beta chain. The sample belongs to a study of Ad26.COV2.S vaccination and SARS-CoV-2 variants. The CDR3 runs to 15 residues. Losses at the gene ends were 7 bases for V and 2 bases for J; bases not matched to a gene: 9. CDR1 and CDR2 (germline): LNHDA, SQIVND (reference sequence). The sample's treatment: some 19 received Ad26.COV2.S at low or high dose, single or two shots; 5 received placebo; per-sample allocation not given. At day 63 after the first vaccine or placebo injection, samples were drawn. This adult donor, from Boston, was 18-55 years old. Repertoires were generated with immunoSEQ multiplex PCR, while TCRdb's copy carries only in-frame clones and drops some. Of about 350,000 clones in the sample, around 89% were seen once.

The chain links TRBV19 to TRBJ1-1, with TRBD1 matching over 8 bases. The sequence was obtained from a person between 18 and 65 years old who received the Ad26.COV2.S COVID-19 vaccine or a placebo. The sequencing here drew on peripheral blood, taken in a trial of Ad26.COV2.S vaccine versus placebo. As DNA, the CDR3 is TGTGCCAGTATAGGGCAGGGGGCGGGAAACACTGAAGCTTTCTTT. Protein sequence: CASIGQGAGNTEAFF.